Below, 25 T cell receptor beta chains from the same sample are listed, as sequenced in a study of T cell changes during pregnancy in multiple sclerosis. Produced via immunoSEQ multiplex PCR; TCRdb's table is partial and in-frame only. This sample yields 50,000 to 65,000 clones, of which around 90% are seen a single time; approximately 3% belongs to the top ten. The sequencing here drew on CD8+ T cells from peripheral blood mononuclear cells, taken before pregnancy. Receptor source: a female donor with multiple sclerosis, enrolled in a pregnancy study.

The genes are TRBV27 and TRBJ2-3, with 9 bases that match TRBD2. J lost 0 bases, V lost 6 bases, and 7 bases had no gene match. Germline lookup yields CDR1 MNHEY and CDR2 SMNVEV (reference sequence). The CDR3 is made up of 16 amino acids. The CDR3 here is CASSAGGLLSTDTQYF. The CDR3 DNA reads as TGTGCCAGCAGCGCGGGGGGGCTTCTTAGCACAGATACGCAGTATTTT.

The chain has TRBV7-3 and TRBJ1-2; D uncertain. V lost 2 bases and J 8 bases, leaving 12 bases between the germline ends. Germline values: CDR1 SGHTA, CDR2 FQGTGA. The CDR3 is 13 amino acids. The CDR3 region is CASSLEGGWGYTF. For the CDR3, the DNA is TGTGCCAGCAGCTTAGAAGGCGGCTGGGGCTACACCTTC.

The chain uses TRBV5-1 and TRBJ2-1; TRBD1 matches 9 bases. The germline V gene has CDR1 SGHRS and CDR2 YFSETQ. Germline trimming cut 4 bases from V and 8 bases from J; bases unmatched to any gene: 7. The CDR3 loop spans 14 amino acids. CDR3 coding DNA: TGCGCCAGCAGCCCGGGACAGGGTTTGTATGAGCAGTTCTTC. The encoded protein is CASSPGQGLYEQFF.

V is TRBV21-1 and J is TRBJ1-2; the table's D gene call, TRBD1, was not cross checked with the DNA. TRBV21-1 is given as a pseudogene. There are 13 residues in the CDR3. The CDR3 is CATRRTGGYGYTF. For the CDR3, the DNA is TGTGCCACCCGAAGGACAGGCGGCTATGGCTACACCTTC.

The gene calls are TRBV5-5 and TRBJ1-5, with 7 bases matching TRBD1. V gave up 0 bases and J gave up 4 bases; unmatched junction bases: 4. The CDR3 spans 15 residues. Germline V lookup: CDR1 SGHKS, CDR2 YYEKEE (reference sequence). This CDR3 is CASSLVPRGNQPQHF. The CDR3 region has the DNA TGTGCCAGCAGCTTGGTCCCCAGGGGGAATCAGCCCCAGCATTTT.

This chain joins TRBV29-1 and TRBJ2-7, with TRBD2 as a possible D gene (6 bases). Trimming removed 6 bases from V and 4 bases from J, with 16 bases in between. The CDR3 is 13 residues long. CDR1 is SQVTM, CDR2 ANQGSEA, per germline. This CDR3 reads CSVRLVNHYEQYF. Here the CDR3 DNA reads TGCAGCGTGAGACTAGTGAATCATTACGAGCAGTACTTC.

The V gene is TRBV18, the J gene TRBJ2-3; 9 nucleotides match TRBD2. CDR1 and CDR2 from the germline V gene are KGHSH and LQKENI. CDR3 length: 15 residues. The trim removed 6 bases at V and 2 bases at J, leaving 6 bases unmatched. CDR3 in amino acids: CASSLSGGLTDTQYF. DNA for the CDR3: TGTGCCAGCTCTCTCAGCGGGGGGCTCACAGATACGCAGTATTTT.

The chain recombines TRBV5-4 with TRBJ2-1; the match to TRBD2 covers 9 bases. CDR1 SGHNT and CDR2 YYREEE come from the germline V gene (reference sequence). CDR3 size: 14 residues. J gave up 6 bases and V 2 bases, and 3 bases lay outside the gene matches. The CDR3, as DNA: TGTGCCAGCAGCTTTGCGGGGGGGCCCAATGAGCAGTTCTTC. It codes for CASSFAGGPNEQFF.

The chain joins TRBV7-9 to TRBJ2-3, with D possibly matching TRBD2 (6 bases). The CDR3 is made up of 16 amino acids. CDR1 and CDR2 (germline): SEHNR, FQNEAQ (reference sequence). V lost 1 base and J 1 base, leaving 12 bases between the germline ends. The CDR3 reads CASSLGGPSGTDTQYF. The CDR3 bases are TGTGCCAGCAGCTTAGGGGGTCCTAGCGGCACAGATACGCAGTATTTT.

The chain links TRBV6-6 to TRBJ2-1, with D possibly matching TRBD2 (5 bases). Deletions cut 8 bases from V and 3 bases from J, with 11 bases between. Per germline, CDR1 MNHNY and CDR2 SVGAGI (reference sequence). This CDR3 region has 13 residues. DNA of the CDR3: TGTGCCAGCGGCCTGGCGGGCTACAATGAGCAGTTCTTC. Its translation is CASGLAGYNEQFF.

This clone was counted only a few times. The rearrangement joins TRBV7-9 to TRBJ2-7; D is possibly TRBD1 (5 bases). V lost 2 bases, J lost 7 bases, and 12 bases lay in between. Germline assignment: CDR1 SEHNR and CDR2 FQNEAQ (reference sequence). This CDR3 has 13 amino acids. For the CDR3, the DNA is TGTGCCAGCAGCTTACCAGGGTATGGGGAGCAGTACTTC. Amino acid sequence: CASSLPGYGEQYF.

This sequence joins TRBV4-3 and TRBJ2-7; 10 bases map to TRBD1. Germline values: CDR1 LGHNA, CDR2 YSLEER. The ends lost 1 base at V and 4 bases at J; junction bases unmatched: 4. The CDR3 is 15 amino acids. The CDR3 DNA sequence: TGCGCCAGCAGCCAAGGGACAGGGGGTCAGTACGAGCAGTACTTC. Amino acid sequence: CASSQGTGGQYEQYF.

Here the CDR3 reads CASSSSSGELWGETQYF. The CDR3 DNA sequence: TGTGCCAGCAGTTCCTCTAGCGGGGAACTTTGGGGGGAGACCCAGTACTTC. This sequence joins TRBV27 and TRBJ2-5; TRBD2 matches 9 bases. Trimming cost V 4 bases and J 5 bases; bases outside gene matches: 14. This CDR3 comprises 17 residues. Per germline, CDR1 MNHEY and CDR2 SMNVEV (reference sequence).

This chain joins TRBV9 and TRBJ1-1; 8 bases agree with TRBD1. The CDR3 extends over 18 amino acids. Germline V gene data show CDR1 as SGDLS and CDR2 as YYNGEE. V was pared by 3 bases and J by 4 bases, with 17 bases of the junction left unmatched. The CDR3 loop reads CASSGRQGTVITATEAFF. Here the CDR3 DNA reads TGTGCCAGCAGCGGAAGACAGGGGACGGTGATAACGGCCACTGAAGCTTTCTTT.

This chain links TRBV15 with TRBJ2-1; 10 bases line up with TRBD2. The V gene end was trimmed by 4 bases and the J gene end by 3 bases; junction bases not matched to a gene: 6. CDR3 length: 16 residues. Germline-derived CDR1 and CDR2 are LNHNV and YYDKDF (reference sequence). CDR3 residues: CATSTPGTSVYNEQFF. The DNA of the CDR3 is TGTGCCACCAGCACCCCCGGGACTAGCGTCTACAATGAGCAGTTCTTC.

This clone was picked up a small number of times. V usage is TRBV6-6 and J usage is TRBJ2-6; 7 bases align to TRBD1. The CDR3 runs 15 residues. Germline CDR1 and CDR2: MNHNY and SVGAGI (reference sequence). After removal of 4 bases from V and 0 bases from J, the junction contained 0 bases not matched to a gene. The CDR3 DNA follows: TGTGCCAGCAGTTGGGACAGCTCTGGGGCCAACGTCCTGACTTTC. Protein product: CASSWDSSGANVLTF.

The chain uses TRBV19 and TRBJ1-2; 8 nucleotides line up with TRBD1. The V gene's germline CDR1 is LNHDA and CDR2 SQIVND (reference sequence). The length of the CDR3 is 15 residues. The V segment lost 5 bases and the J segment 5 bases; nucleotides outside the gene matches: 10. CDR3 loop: CASSGQGAAYYGYTF. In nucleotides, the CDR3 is TGTGCCAGTAGTGGGCAGGGGGCTGCTTATTATGGCTACACCTTC.

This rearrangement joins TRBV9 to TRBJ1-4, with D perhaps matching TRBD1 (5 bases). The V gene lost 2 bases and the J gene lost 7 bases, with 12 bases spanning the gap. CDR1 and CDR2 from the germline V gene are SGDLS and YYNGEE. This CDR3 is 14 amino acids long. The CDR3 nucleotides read TGTGCCAGCAGCGTCAGGGAGGTGGGTGAAAAACTGTTTTTT. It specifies CASSVREVGEKLFF.

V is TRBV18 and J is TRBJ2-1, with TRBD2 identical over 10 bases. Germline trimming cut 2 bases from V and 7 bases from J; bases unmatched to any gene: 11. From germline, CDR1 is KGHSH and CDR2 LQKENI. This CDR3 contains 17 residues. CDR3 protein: CASSPGLAGVLGNEQFF. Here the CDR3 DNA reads TGTGCCAGCTCACCAGGCCTAGCGGGGGTCCTCGGGAATGAGCAGTTCTTC.

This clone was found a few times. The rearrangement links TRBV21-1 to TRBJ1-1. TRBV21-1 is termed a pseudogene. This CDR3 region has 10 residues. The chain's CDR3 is CASPRGEAFF. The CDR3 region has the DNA TGTGCCAGCCCCCGAGGTGAAGCTTTCTTT.

The DNA for the CDR3 is TGTGCCAGTAGTGGGGGGGGGACCTACGAGCAGTACTTC. Its protein is CASSGGGTYEQYF. This chain joins TRBV19 and TRBJ2-7; TRBD2 agrees at 7 bases. Unmatched junction bases numbered 3, after V lost 5 bases and J lost 2 bases. Germline V gene sequence: CDR1 LNHDA, CDR2 SQIVND (reference sequence). This CDR3 is built from 13 residues.

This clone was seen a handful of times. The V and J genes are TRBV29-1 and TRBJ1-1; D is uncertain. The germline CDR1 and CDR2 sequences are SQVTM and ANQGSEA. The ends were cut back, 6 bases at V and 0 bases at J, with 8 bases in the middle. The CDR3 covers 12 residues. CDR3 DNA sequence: TGCAGCGTCTTGTCGGTGAACACTGAAGCTTTCTTT. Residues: CSVLSVNTEAFF. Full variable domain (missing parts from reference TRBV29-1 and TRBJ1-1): SAVISQKPSRDICQRGTSLTIQCQVDSQVTMMFWYRQQPGQSLTLIATANQGSEATYESGFVIDKFPISRPNLTFSTLTVSNMSPEDSSIYLCSVLSVNTEAFFGQGTRLTVV.

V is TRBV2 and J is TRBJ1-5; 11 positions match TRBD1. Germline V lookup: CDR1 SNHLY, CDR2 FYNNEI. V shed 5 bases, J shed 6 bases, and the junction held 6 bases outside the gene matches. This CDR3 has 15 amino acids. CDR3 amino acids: CASSYGTGGGQPQHF. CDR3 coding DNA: TGTGCCAGCAGTTACGGGACAGGGGGTGGTCAGCCCCAGCATTTT.

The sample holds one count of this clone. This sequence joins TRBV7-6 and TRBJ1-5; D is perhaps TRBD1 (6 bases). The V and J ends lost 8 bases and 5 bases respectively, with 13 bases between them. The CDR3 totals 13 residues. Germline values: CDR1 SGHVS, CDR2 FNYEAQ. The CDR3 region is CASGRGWDQPQHF. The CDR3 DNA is TGTGCCAGCGGCAGGGGCTGGGATCAGCCCCAGCATTTT.

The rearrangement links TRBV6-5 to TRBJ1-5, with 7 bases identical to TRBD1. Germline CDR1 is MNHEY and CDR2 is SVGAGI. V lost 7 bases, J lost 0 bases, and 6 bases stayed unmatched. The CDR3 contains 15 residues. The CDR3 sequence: CASNPDRNSNQPQHF. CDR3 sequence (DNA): TGTGCCAGCAATCCGGACAGGAATAGCAATCAGCCCCAGCATTTT.